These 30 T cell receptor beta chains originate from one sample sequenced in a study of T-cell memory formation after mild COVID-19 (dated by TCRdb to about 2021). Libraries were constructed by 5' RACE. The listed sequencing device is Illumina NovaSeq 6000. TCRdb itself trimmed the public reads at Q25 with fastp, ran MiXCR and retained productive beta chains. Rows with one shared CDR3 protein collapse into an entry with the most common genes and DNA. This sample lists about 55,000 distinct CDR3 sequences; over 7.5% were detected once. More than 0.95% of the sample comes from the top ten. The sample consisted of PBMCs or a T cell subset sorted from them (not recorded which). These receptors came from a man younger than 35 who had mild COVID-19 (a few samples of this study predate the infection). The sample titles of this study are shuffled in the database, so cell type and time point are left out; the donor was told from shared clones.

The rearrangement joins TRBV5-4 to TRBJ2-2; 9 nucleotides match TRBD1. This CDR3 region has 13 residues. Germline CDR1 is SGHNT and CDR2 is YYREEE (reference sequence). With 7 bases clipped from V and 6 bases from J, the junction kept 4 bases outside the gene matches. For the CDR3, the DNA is TGTGCCAGCGGGACAGGGAGCGCCGGGGAGCTGTTTTTT. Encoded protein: CASGTGSAGELFF.

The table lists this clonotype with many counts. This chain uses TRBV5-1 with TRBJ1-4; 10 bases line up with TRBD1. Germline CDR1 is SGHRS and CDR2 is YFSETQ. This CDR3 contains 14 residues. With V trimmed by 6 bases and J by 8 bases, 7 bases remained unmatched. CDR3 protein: CASTAGTGVEKLFF. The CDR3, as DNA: TGCGCCAGCACCGCCGGGACAGGGGTCGAAAAACTGTTTTTT.

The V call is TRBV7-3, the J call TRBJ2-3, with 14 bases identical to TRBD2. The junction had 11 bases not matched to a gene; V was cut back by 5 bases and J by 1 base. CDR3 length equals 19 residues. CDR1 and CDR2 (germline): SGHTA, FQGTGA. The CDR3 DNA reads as TGTGCCAGCAGCGCATCCGGACTAGCGGGGGGCTGGGGCACAGATACGCAGTATTTT. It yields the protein CASSASGLAGGWGTDTQYF.

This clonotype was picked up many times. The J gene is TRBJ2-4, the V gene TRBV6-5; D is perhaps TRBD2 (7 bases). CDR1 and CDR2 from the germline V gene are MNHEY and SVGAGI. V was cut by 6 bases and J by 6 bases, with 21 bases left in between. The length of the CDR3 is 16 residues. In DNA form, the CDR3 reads TGTGCCAGCAGCCCGGTGGGGGGGCGATGGGGAAACATTCAGTACTTC. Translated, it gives CASSPVGGRWGNIQYF.

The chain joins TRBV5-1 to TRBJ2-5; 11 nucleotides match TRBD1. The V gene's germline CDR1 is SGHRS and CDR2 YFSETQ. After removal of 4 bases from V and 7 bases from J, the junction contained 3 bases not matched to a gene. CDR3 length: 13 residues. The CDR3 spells CASSIGQGATQYF. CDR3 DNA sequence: TGCGCCAGCAGCATTGGACAGGGGGCGACCCAGTACTTC. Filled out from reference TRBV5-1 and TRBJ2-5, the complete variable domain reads KAGVTQTPRYLIKTRGQQVTLSCSPISGHRSVSWYQQTPGQGLQFLFEYFSETQRNKGNFPGRFSGRQFSNSRSEMNVSTLELGDSALYLCASSIGQGATQYFGPGTRLLVL.

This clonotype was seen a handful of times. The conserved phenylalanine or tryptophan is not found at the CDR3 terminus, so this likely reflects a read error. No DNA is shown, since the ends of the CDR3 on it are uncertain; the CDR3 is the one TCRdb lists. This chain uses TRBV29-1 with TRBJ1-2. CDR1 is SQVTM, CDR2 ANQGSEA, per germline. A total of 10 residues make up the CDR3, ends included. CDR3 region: CSVDSRDFLS.

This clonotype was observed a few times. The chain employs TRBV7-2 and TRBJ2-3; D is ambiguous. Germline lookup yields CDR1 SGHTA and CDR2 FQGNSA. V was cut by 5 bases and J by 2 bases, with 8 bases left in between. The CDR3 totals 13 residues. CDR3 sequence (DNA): TGTGCCAGCAGCCCGGACCACACAGATACGCAGTATTTT. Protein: CASSPDHTDTQYF. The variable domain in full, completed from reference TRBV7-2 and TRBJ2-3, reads GAGVSQSPSNKVTEKGKDVELRCDPISGHTALYWYRQSLGQGLEFLIYFQGNSAPDKSGLPSDRFSAERTGGSVSTLTIQRTQQEDSAVYLCASSPDHTDTQYFGPGTRLTVL.

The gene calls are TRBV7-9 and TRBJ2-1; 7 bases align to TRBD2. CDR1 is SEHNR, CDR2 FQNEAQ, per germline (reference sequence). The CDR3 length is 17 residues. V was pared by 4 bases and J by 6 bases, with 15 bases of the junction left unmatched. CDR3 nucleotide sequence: TGTGCCAGCAGCTCAATCGACGGGGAGGGTCGGGGCAATGAGCAGTTCTTC. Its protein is CASSSIDGEGRGNEQFF.

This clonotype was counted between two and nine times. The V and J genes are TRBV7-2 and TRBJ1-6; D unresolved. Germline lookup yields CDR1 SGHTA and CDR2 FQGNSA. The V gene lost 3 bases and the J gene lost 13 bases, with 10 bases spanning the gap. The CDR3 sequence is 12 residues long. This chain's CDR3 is CASSFSPNPLHF. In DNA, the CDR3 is TGTGCCAGCAGCTTCTCGCCCAATCCCCTCCACTTT.

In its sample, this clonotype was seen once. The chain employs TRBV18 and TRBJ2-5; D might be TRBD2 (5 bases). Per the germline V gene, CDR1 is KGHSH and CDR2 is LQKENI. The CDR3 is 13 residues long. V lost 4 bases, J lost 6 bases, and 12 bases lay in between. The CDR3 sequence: CASSLEGTQTQYF. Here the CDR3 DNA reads TGTGCCAGCTCACTCGAGGGTACCCAGACCCAGTACTTC.

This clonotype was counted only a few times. The CDR3 coding sequence is TGCGCCAGCAGTGAGGTGGGCAGCCCCATCACTGAAGCTTTCTTT. Its protein is CASSEVGSPITEAFF. This chain joins TRBV10-2 and TRBJ1-1; D unclear. Germline CDR1 WSHSY, CDR2 SAAADI. CDR3 size: 15 residues. The ends were cut back, 2 bases at V and 4 bases at J, with 14 bases in the middle.

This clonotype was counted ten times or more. The CDR3 reads CASSPRGQSPRAKNIQYF. The CDR3 nucleotides are TGTGCCAGCAGTCCCAGGGGGCAATCTCCGCGGGCCAAAAACATTCAGTACTTC. The chain uses TRBV6-2 or TRBV6-3 and TRBJ2-4, with 8 bases fitting TRBD1. The CDR3 covers 18 residues. J lost 1 base, V lost 5 bases, and 13 bases had no gene match. Germline lookup yields CDR1 MNHEY and CDR2 SVGEGT.

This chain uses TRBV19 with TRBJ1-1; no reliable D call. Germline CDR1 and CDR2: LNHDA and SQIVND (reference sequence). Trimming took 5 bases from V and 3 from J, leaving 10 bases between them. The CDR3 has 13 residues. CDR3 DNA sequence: TGTGCCAGTAGTCCTACTCGGGACACTGAAGCTTTCTTT. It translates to CASSPTRDTEAFF.

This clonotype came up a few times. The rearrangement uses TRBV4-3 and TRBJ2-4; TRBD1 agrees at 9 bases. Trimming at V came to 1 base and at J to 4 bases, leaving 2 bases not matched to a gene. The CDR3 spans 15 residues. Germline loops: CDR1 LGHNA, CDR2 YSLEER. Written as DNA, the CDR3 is TGCGCCAGCAGCCAAGTTGGGACAGGGAAAAACATTCAGTACTTC. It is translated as CASSQVGTGKNIQYF.

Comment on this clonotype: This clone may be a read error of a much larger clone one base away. The CDR3 DNA reads TGTGCCAGCAGCGGACGGACAGGGTGTCGGGAGACCCAGTACTTC. It translates to CASSGRTGCRETQYF. V usage is TRBV12-3 or TRBV12-4 and J usage is TRBJ2-5, with 8 bases aligning to TRBD1. J lost 5 bases, V lost 6 bases, and 11 bases had no gene match. This CDR3 comprises 15 residues.

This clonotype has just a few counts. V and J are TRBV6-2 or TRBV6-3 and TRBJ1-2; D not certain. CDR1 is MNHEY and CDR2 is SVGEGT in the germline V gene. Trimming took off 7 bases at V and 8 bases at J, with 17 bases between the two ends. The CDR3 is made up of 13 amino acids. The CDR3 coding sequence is TGTGCCAGCAACGCGGATCCGACCTTGGGCTACACCTTC. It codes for CASNADPTLGYTF.

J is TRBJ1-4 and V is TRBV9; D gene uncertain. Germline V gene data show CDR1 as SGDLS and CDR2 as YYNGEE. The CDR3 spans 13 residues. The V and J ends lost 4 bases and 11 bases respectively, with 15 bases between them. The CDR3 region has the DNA TGTGCCAGCAGCACCGGACCGGCGGACAAACTGTTTTTT. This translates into CASSTGPADKLFF.

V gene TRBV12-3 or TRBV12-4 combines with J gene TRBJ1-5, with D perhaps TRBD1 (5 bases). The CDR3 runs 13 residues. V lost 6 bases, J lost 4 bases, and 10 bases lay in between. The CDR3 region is CASRPQGNQPQHF. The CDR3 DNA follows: TGTGCCAGCAGACCGCAGGGTAATCAGCCCCAGCATTTT.

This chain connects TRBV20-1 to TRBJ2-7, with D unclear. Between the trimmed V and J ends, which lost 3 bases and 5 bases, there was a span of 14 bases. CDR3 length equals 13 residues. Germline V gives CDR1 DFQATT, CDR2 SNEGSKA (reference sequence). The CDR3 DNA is TGCAGTGCTAGTGGGCTGCTAGTCCACGAGCAGTACGTC. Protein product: CSASGLLVHEQYV.

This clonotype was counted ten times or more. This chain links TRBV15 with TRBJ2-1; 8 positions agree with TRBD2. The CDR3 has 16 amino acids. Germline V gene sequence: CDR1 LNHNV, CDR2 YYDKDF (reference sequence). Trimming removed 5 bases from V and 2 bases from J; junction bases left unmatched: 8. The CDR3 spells CATSGGAGVAYNEQFF. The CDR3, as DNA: TGTGCCACCAGCGGGGGAGCGGGGGTTGCCTACAATGAGCAGTTCTTC.

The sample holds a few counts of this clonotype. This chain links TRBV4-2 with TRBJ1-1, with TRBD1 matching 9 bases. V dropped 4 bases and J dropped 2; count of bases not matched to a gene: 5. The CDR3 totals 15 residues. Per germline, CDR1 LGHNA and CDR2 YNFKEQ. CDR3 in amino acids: CASSPADRGNTEAFF. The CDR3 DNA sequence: TGTGCCAGCAGCCCCGCGGACAGGGGAAACACTGAAGCTTTCTTT.

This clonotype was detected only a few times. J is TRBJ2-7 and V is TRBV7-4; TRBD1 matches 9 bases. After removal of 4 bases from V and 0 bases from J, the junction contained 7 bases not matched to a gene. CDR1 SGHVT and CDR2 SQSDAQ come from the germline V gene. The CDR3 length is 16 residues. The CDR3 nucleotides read TGTGCCAGCAGCTGCCGGGACAGGGCCCTCTCCTACGAGCAGTACTTC. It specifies CASSCRDRALSYEQYF.

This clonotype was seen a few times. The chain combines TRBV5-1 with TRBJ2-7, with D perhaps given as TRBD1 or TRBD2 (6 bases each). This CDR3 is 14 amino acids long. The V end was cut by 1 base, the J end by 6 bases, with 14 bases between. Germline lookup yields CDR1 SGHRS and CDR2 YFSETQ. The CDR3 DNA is TGCGCCAGCAGCTTGTCCCCGGAGGGGGGCGAGCAGTACTTC. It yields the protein CASSLSPEGGEQYF.

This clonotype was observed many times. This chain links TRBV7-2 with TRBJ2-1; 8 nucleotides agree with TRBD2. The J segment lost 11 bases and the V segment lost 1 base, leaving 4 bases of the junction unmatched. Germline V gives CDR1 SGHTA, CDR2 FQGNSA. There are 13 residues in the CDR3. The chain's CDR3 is CASSLGLAGKQFF. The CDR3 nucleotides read TGTGCCAGCAGCTTAGGTTTAGCGGGGAAGCAGTTCTTC.

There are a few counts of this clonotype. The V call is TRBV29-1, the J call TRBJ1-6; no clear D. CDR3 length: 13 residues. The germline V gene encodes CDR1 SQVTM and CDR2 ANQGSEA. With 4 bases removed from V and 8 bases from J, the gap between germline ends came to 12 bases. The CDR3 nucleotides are TGCAGCGTTGGTGCCAGCTCCGATTCACCCCTCCACTTT. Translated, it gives CSVGASSDSPLHF.

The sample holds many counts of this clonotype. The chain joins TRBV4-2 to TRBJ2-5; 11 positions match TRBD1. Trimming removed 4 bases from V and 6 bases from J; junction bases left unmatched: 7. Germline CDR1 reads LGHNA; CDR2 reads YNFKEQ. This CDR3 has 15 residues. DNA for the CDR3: TGTGCCAGCAGCCCAGAGGACAGGGGGCTTAAGACCCAGTACTTC. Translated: CASSPEDRGLKTQYF.

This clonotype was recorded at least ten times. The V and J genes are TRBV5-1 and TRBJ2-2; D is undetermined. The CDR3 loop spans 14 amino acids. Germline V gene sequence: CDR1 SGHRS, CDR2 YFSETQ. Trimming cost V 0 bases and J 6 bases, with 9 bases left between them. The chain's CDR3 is CASSLVYGAGELFF. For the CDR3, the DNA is TGCGCCAGCAGCTTGGTGTATGGGGCCGGGGAGCTGTTTTTT.

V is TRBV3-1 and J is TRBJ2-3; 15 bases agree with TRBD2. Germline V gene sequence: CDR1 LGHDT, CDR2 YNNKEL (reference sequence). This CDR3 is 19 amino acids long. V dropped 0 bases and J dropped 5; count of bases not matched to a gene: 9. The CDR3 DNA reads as TGTGCCAGCAGCCAAGATTTAGCGGGACTAGCGGGGGGAGAAGATACGCAGTATTTT. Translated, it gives CASSQDLAGLAGGEDTQYF.

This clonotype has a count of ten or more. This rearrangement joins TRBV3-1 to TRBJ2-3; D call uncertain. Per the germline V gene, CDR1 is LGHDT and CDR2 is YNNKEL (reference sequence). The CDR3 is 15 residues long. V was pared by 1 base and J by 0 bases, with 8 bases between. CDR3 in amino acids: CASSQAWRSTDTQYF. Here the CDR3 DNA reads TGTGCCAGCAGCCAAGCTTGGCGGAGCACAGATACGCAGTATTTT.

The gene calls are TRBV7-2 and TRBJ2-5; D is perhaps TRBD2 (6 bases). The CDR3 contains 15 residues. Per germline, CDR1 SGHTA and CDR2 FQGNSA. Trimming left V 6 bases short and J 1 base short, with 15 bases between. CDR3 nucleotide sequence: TGTGCCAGCAGTCAGGACTACCTTTCCCAAGAGACCCAGTACTTC. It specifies CASSQDYLSQETQYF.